This TCR beta chain was captured in a study of blood T cells in healthy people across ages (dated by TCRdb to the mid-2010s). The study in broad terms: In model experiments, template switching captured about one uniquely barcoded TCR beta cDNA molecule for every two T cells. Donors were grouped into four age groups: young (average roughly 17 years), middle-aged (about 40), aged (62) and long-lived (just over 80). For two donors (one aged 18 to 29 and one aged 80 or older), the study analyzed two additional independent replicas of 1 million unique cDNA reads from the same blood draw. Age-related changes in TCR beta repertoire diversity were measured in the study by deep sequencing normalized with unique cDNA molecular identifiers. Donors of different ages were randomly distributed across sequencing lanes to avoid experimental bias.

Points on this clonotype: What antigen it recognizes has not been identified. This could be a read error, since a much larger clone is one nucleotide away.

Including the terminal cysteine and phenylalanine, the CDR3 comprises 14 residues. Just the 42-base CDR3 DNA is kept, in frame starting at base 1. CDR1 and CDR2, per the germline V gene, are MDHEN and SYDVKM. The trim is 1 base for V and 11 bases for J, with a gap of 17 bases between the germline ends. Libraries were constructed by 5' RACE. Sequenced using an Illumina HiSeq 2500. A second PCR of roughly 6 to 12 cycles was performed with a sample-barcoded 5' primer and a J-beta primer mix. A unique molecular identifier was introduced onto each TCR beta cDNA molecule by a template-switch 5' adaptor carrying 12 random nucleotides. Each sample yielded at least 2.5 million CDR3-containing paired-end reads. All of the RNA was converted into first-strand cDNA using the Mint cDNA synthesis kit, with a TRBC-specific oligonucleotide serving as the primer. All cDNA was treated with uracil-DNA glycosylase and then went through a first 18-cycle PCR with the universal primers M1SS and BC2_uni_R. As for how the authors treated the data: Normalization of each sample was performed by random selection of 1 million high-quality reads, each carrying a distinct molecular identifier. Reads with shared molecular identifiers were discarded instead of being binned into consensus sequences. MiTCR, with a Q25 quality threshold and the strictest error-elimination algorithm, was used for CDR3 identification, clonotype clustering and error correction. A nonparametric unseen species model with Euler transformation was used to estimate lower-bound total TCR beta diversity. The public reads were reanalyzed by TCRdb: fastp trimming at Q25, MiXCR alignment, in-frame beta chains only. Duplicate CDR3 protein sequences are folded into a single record with the most common DNA and genes. The V and J calls reflect TCRdb's pipeline rather than the authors' work. Within this sample are roughly 900,000 distinct CDR3 sequences, with roughly 43% of them counted one time only. The ten largest clonotypes hold roughly 13% of the sample.

What the authors observed across the whole study: As age increased, observed TCR beta diversity per million T cells dropped in a roughly linear way, and a significant reduction was already evident by age approximately 40. Donor CMV infection status was unknown, potentially confounding age-related changes in expanded clonotypes. Compared with the aged group, more naive CD4+ T cells, fewer expanded clones and increased TCR diversity were shown by the long-lived group, suggesting age selection. Estimates of total diversity based on one million sequenced T cells were regarded as lower bounds and as underestimates. There was a strong correlation between observed TCR beta diversity and the percentage of naive T cells measured by flow cytometry. Since profiling was done on bulk unsorted PBMCs, naive and antigen-experienced compartments could not be conclusively compared.

Donors were 35 to 40 systemically healthy Caucasian individuals from Russia aged about 6 to 100 years. Each donor gave about 9.2 milliliters of peripheral blood, drawn into EDTA-treated Vacutainer tubes. Ficoll-Paque density-gradient centrifugation was used to isolate PBMCs, with at least 6.5 million per sample. Trizol reagent was used to extract total RNA from PBMCs, with at least 5.5 micrograms per sample. For every donor, an aliquot of PBMCs went through flow cytometry to measure the percentages of naive CD45RAhigh/CD27high T cells. The chain joins TRBV28 to TRBJ2-5; TRBD2 might be the D gene, on 6 matching bases. The receptor was derived from a man aged 25 to 45 in good health. Material for sequencing was blood. The CDR3 region reads CASSLLGLRREQYF. The bases are TGTGCCAGCAGTTTATTGGGACTCCGGAGGGAGCAGTACTTC. The entire variable domain, with the stretches around the CDR3 drawn from the reference TRBV28 and TRBJ2-5 proteins, is DVKVTQSSRYLVKRTGEKVFLECVQDMDHENMFWYRQDPGLGLRLIYFSYDVKMKEKGDIPEGYSVSREKKERFSLILESASTNQTSMYLCASSLLGLRREQYFGPGTRLLVL.